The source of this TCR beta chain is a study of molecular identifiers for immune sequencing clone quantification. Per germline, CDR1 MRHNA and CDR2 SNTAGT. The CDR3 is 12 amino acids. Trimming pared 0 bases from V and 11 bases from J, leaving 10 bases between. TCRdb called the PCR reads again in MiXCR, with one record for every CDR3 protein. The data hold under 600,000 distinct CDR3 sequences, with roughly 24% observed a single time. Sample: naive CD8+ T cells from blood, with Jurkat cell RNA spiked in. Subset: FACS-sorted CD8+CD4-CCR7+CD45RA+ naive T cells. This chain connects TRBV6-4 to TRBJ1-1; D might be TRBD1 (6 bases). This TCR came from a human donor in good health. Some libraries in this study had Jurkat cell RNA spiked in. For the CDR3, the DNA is TGTGCCAGCAGTGACTCACAGGGTCAGGCTTTCTTT. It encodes CASSDSQGQAFF.